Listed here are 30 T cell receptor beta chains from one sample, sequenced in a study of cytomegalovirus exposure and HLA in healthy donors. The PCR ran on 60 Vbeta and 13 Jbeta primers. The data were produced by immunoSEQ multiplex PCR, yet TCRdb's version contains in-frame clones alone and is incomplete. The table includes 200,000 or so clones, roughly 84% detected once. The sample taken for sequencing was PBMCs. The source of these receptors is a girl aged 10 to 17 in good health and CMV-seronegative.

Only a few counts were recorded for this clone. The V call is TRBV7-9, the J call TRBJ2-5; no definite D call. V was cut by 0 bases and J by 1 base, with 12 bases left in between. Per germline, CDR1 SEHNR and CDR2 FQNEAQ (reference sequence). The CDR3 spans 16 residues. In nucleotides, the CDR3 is TGTGCCAGCAGCTTAGCCCCCTCGGTTCTCCAAGAGACCCAGTACTTC. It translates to CASSLAPSVLQETQYF. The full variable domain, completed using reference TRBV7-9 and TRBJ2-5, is DTGVSQNPRHKITKRGQNVTFRCDPISEHNRLYWYRQTLGQGPEFLTYFQNEAQLEKSRLLSDRFSAERPKGSFSTLEIQRTEQGDSAMYLCASSLAPSVLQETQYFGPGTRLLVL.

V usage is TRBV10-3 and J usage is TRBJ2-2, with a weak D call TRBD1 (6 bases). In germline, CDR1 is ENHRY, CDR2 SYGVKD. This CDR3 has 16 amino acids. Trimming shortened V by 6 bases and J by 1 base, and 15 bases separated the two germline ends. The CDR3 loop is CAISQAADRNTGELFF. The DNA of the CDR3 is TGTGCCATCAGCCAGGCGGCGGACAGGAACACCGGGGAGCTGTTTTTT.

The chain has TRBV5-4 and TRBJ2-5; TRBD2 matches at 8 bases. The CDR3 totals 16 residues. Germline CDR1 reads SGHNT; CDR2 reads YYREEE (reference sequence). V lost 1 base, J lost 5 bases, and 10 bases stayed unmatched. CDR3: CASSLMIRGGEETQYF. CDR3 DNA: TGTGCCAGCAGCTTGATGATTCGGGGGGGCGAGGAGACCCAGTACTTC.

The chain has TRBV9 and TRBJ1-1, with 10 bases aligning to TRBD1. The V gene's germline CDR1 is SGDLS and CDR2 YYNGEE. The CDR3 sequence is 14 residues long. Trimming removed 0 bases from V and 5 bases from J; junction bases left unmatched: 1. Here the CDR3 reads CASSVGQGATEAFF. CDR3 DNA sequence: TGTGCCAGCAGCGTAGGACAGGGGGCTACTGAAGCTTTCTTT. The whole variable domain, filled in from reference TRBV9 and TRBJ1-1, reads DSGVTQTPKHLITATGQRVTLRCSPRSGDLSVYWYQQSLDQGLQFLIQYYNGEERAKGNILERFSAQQFPDLHSELNLSSLELGDSALYFCASSVGQGATEAFFGQGTRLTVV.

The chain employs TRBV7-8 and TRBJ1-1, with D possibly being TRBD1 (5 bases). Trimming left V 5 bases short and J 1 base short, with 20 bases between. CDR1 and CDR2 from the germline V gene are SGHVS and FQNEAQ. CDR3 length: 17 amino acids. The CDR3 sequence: CASSPLRIAGPNTEAFF. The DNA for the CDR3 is TGTGCCAGCAGCCCCCTCCGAATTGCGGGACCGAACACTGAAGCTTTCTTT.

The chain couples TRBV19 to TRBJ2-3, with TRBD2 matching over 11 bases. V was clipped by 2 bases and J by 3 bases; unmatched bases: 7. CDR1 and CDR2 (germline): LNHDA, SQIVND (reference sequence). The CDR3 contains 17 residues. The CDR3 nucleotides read TGTGCCAGTAGTATATGGGGTAGCGGGGGGGAAACAGATACGCAGTATTTT. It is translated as CASSIWGSGGETDTQYF.

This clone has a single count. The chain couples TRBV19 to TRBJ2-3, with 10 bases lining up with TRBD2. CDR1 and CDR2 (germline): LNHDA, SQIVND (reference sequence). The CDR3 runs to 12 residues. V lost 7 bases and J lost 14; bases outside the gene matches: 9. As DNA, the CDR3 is TGTGCCAGTAACCTAGCGGGAGCTGTACCGTATTTT. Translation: CASNLAGAVPYF.

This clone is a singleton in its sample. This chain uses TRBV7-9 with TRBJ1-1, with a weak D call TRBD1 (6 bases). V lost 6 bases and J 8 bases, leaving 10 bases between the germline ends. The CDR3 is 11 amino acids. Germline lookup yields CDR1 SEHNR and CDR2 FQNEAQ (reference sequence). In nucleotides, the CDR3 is TGTGCCAGCAGATCCGACAGGGAAGCTTTCTTT. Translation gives CASRSDREAFF.

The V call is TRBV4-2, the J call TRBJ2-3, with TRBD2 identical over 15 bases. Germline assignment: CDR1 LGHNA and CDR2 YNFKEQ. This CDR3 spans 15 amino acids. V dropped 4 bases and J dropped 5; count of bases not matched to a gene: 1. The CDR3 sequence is CASSLGLAGGDTQYF. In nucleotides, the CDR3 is TGTGCCAGCAGCCTGGGACTAGCGGGAGGAGATACGCAGTATTTT.

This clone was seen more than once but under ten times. The CDR3 region has the DNA TGTGCCAGAATACGGGACACCCATAGCAATCAGCCCCAGCATTTT. As protein: CARIRDTHSNQPQHF. The J gene is TRBJ1-5, the V gene TRBV27; TRBD1 is a possible D gene (6 bases). The ends were cut back, 9 bases at V and 0 bases at J, with 15 bases in the middle. The CDR3 length is 15 residues. CDR1 and CDR2 from the germline V gene are MNHEY and SMNVEV (reference sequence).

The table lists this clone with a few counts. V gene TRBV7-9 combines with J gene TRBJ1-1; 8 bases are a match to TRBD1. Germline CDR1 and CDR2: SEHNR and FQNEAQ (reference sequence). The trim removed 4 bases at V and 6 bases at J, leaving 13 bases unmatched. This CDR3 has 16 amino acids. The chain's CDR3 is CASSSRAGGDIAEAFF. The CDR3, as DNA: TGTGCCAGCAGCTCTAGGGCAGGGGGCGATATCGCTGAAGCTTTCTTT.

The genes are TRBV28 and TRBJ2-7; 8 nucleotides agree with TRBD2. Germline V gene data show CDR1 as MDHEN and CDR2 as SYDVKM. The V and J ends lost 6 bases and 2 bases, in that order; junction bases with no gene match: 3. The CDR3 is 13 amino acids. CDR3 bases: TGTGCCAGCAGAAGAGCGGGGGCCTACGAGCAGTACTTC. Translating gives CASRRAGAYEQYF.

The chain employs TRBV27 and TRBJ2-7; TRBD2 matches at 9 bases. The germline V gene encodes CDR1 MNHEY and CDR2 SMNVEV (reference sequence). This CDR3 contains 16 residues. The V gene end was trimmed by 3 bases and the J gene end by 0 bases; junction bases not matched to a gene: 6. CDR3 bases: TGTGCCAGCAGTTTTTCCTCTAGCGGGAACTCCTACGAGCAGTACTTC. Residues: CASSFSSSGNSYEQYF.

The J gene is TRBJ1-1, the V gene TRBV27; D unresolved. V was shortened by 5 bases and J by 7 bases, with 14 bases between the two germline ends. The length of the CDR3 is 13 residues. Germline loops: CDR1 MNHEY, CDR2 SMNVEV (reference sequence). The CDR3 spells CASSPSRVGEAFF. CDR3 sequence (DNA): TGTGCCAGCAGTCCGTCCCGGGTTGGTGAAGCTTTCTTT.

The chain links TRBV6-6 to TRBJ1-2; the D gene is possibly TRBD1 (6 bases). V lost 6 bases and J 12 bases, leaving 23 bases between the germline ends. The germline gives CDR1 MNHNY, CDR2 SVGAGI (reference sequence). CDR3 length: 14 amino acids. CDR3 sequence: CASSPLRQAKVDTF. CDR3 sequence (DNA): TGTGCCAGCAGCCCTCTCCGACAGGCAAAGGTCGACACCTTC.

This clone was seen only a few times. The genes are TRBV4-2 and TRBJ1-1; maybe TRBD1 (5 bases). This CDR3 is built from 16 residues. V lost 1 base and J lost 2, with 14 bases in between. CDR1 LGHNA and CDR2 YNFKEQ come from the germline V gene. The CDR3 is CASSQGPGGGNTEAFF. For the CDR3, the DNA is TGTGCCAGCAGCCAAGGCCCTGGGGGGGGTAACACTGAAGCTTTCTTT.

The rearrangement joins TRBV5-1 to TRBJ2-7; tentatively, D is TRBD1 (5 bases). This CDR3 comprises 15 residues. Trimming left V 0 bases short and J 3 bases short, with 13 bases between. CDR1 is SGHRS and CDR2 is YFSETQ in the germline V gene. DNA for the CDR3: TGCGCCAGCAGCTTGGTTACAGGTAGAGACTACGAGCAGTACTTC. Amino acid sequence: CASSLVTGRDYEQYF.

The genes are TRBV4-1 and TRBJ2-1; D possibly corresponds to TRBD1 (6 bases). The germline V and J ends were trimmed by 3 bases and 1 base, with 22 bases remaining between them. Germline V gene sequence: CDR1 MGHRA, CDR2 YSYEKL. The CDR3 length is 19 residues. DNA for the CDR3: TGCGCCAGCAGCCACATCACGGTCCGACAGGTTCCTTCCTACAATGAGCAGTTCTTC. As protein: CASSHITVRQVPSYNEQFF.

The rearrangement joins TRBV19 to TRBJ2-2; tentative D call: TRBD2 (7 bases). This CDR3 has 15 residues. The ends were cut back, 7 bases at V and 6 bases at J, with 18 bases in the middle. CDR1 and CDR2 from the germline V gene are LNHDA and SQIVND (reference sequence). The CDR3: CASNPRGGSPGELFF. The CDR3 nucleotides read TGTGCCAGTAACCCTAGGGGGGGATCCCCCGGGGAGCTGTTTTTT. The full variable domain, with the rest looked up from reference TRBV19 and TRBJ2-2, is DGGITQSPKYLFRKEGQNVTLSCEQNLNHDAMYWYRQDPGQGLRLIYYSQIVNDFQKGDIAEGYSVSREKKESFPLTVTSAQKNPTAFYLCASNPRGGSPGELFFGEGSRLTVL.

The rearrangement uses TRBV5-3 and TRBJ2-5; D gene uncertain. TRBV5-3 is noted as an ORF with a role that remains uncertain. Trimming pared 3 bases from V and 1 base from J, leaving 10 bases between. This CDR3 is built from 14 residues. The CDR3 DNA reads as TGTGCCAGAAGCTCCAGTAACAGCCAAGAGACCCAGTACTTC. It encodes CARSSSNSQETQYF.

CDR3 DNA sequence: TGTGCCAGTATAACGAGAACAGATACGCAGTATTTT. The encoded protein is CASITRTDTQYF. The rearrangement joins TRBV7-9 to TRBJ2-3; D remains ambiguous. Trimming shortened V by 9 bases and J by 3 bases, and 10 bases separated the two germline ends. This CDR3 spans 12 amino acids. CDR1 and CDR2 (germline): SEHNR, FQNEAQ (reference sequence). Supplemented by reference TRBV7-9 and TRBJ2-3, the full variable domain reads DTGVSQNPRHKITKRGQNVTFRCDPISEHNRLYWYRQTLGQGPEFLTYFQNEAQLEKSRLLSDRFSAERPKGSFSTLEIQRTEQGDSAMYLCASITRTDTQYFGPGTRLTVL.

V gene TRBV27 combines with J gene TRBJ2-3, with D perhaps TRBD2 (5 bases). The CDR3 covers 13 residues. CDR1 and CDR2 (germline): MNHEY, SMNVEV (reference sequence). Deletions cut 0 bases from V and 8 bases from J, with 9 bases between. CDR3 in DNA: TGTGCCAGCAGTTTATCGGAGGAAGGTACGCAGTATTTT. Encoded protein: CASSLSEEGTQYF.

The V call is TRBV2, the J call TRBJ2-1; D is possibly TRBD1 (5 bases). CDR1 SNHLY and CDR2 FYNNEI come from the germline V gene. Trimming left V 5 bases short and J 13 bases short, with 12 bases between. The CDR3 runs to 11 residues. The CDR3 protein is CASSIQVFQFF. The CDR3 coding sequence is TGTGCCAGCAGTATACAGGTGTTTCAGTTCTTC.

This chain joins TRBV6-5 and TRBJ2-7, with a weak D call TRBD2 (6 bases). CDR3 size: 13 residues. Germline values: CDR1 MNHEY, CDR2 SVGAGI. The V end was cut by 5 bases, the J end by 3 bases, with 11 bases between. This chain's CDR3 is CASSLGTGYEQYF. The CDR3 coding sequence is TGTGCCAGCAGTCTCGGGACTGGCTACGAGCAGTACTTC.

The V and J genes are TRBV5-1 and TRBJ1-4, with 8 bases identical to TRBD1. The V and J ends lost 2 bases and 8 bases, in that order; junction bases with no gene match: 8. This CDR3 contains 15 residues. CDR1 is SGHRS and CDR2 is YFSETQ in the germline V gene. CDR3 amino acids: CASSFQTGDREKLFF. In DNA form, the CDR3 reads TGCGCCAGCAGCTTTCAGACAGGGGATAGGGAAAAACTGTTTTTT.

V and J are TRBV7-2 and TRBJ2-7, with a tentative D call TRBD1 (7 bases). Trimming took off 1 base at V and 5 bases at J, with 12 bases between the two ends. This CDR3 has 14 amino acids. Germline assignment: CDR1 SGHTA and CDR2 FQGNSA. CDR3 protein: CASSLGPGGNEQYF. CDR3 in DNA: TGTGCCAGCAGCTTAGGTCCAGGGGGGAACGAGCAGTACTTC. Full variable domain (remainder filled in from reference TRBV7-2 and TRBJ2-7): GAGVSQSPSNKVTEKGKDVELRCDPISGHTALYWYRQSLGQGLEFLIYFQGNSAPDKSGLPSDRFSAERTGGSVSTLTIQRTQQEDSAVYLCASSLGPGGNEQYFGPGTRLTVT.

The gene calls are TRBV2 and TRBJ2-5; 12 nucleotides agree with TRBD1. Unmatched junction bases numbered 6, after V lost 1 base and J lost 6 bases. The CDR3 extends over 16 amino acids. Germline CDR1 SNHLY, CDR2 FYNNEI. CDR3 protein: CASSEGGTGGGKTQYF. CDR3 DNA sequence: TGTGCCAGCAGTGAAGGTGGGACAGGGGGCGGAAAGACCCAGTACTTC.

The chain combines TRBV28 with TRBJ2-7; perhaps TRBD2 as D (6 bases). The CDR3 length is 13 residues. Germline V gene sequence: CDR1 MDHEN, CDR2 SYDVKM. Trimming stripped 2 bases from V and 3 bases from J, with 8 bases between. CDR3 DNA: TGTGCCAGCAGTTTAGCGGGAAGCTACGAGCAGTACTTC. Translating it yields CASSLAGSYEQYF.

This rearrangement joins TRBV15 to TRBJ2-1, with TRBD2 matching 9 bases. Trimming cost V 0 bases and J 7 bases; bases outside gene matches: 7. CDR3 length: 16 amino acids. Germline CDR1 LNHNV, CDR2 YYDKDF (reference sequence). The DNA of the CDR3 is TGTGCCACCAGCAGAGATGGGTGGGGACTAGCTAATGAGCAGTTCTTC. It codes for CATSRDGWGLANEQFF.

CDR3: CASSSPYGGRTEDTQYF. The CDR3 DNA sequence: TGTGCCAGCAGTTCCCCGTATGGCGGGAGGACAGAAGATACGCAGTATTTT. The rearrangement uses TRBV28 and TRBJ2-3, with 8 nucleotides matching TRBD2. This CDR3 spans 17 amino acids. The ends lost 4 bases at V and 5 bases at J; junction bases unmatched: 14. The germline gives CDR1 MDHEN, CDR2 SYDVKM. The variable domain in full, completed from reference TRBV28 and TRBJ2-3, reads DVKVTQSSRYLVKRTGEKVFLECVQDMDHENMFWYRQDPGLGLRLIYFSYDVKMKEKGDIPEGYSVSREKKERFSLILESASTNQTSMYLCASSSPYGGRTEDTQYFGPGTRLTVL.